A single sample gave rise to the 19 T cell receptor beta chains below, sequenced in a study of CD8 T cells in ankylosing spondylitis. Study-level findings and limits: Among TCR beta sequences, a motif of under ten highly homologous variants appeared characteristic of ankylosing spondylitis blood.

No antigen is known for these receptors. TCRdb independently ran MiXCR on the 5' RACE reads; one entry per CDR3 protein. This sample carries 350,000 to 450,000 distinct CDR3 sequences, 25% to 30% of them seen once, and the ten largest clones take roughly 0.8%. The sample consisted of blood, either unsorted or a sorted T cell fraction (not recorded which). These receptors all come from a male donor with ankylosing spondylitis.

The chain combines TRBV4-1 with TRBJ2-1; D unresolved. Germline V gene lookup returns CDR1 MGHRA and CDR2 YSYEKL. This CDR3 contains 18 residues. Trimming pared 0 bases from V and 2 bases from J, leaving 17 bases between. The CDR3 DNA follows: TGCGCCAGCAGCCAAGACCCCCCCCAAGCGAATCCCTACAATGAGCAGTTCTTC. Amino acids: CASSQDPPQANPYNEQFF.

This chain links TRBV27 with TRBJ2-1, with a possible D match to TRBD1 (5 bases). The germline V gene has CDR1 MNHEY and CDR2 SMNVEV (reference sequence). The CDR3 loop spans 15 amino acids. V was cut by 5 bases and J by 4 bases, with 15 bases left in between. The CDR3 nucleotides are TGTGCCAGCAGTCCGGACACTGTGTATTACAATGAGCAGTTCTTC. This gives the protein CASSPDTVYYNEQFF.

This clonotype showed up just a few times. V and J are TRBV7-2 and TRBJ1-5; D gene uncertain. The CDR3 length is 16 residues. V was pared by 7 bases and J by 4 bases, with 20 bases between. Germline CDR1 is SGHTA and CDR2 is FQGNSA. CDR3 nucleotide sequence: TGTGCCAGCACCCTTTCAGGCGTACTCTCAAATCAGCCCCAGCATTTT. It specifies CASTLSGVLSNQPQHF.

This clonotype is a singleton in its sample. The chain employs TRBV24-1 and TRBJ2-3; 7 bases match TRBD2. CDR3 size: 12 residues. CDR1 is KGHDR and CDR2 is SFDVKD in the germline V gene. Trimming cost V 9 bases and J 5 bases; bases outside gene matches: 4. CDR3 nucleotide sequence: TGTGCCACCGGGGAGGGTGAAGATACGCAGTATTTT. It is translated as CATGEGEDTQYF.

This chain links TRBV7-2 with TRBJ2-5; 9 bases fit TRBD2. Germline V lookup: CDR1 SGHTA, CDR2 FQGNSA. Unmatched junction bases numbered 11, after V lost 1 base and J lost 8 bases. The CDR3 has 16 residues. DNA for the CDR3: TGTGCCAGCAGCTTAGTGCCAGCGGGAGGCCCAAGAACCCAGTACTTC. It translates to CASSLVPAGGPRTQYF.

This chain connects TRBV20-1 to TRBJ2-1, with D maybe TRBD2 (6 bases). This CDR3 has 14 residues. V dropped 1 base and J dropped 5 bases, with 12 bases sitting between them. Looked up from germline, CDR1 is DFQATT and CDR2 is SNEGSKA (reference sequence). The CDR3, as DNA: TGCAGTGCTAGAGGCGGGGCCGCGGACAATGAGCAGTTCTTC. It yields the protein CSARGGAADNEQFF.

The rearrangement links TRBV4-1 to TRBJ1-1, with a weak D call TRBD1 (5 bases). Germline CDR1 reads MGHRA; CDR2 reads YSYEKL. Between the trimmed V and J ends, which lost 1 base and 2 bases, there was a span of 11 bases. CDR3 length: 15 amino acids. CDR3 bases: TGCGCCAGCAGCCAAGTAGCGGGGCCAAACACTGAAGCTTTCTTT. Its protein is CASSQVAGPNTEAFF.

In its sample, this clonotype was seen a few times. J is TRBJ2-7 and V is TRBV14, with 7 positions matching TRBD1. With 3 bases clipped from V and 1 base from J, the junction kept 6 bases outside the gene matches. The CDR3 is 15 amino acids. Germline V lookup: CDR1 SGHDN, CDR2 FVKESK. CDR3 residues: CASSHDRATSYEQYF. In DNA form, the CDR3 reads TGTGCCAGCAGCCACGACAGGGCCACTTCCTACGAGCAGTACTTC.

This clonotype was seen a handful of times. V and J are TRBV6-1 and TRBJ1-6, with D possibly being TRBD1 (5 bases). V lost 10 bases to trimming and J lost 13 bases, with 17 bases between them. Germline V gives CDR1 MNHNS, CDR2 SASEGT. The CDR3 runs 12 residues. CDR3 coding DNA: TGTGCCATCGGGACCTATACCAATCCCCTCCACTTT. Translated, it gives CAIGTYTNPLHF.

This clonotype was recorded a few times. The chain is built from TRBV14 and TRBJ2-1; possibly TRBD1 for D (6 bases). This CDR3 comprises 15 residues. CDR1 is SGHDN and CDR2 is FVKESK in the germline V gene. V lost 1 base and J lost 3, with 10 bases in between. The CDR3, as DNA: TGTGCCAGCAGCCAAGTGGGGGCAGTCTACAATGAGCAGTTCTTC. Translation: CASSQVGAVYNEQFF.

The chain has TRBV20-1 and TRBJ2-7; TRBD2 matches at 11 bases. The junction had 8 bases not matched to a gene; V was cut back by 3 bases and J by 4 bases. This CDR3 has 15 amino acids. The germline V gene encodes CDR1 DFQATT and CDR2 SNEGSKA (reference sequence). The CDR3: CSASPRLAGLYEQYF. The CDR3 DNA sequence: TGCAGTGCTAGCCCCCGACTAGCGGGGTTATACGAGCAGTACTTC.

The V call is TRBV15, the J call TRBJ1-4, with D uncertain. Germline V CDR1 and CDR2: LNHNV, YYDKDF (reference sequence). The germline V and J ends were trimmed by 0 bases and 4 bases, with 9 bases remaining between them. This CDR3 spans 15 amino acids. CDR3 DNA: TGTGCCACCAGCAGAGACAGCACGATTAATGAAAAACTGTTTTTT. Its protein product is CATSRDSTINEKLFF.

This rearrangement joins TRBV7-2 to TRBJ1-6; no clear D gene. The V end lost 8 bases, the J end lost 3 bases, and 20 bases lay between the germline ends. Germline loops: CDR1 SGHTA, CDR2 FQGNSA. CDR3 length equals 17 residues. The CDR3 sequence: CASSPQARGNYNSPLHF. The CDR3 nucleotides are TGTGCCAGCTCACCCCAGGCCCGAGGGAACTATAATTCACCCCTCCACTTT.

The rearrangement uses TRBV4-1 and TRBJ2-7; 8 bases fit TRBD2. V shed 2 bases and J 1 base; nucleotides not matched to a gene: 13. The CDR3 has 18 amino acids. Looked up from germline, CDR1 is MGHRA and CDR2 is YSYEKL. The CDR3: CASSQLWLSGSSSYEQYV. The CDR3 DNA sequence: TGCGCCAGCAGCCAACTTTGGCTGAGCGGGAGTAGTTCCTACGAGCAGTACGTC.

The CDR3 DNA is TGTGCCAGCAGCCCTTTACAACAGGGGCAAATTGGTACGCAGTATTTT. Amino acids: CASSPLQQGQIGTQYF. The gene calls are TRBV5-6 and TRBJ2-3; 7 bases map to TRBD1. Germline CDR1 reads SGHDT; CDR2 reads YYEEEE. The CDR3 runs to 16 residues. The junction had 16 bases not matched to a gene; V was cut back by 4 bases and J by 8 bases.

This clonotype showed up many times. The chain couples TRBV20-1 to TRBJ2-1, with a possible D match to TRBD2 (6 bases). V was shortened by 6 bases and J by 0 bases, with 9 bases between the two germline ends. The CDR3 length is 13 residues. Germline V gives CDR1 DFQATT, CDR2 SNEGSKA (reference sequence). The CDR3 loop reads CSAAEGSYNEQFF. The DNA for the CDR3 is TGCAGTGCCGCGGAGGGCTCCTACAATGAGCAGTTCTTC.

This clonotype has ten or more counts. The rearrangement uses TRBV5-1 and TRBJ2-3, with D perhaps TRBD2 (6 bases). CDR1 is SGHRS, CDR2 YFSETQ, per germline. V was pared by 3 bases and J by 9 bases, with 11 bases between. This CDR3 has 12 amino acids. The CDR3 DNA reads TGCGCCAGCAGCTCCGGACTATCCACGCAGTATTTT. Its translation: CASSSGLSTQYF.

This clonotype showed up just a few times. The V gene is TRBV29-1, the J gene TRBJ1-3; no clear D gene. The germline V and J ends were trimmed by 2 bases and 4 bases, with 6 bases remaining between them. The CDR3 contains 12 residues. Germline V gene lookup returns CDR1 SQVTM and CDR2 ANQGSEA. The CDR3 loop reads CSVEQAGNTIYF. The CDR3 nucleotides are TGCAGCGTTGAACAGGCCGGAAACACCATATATTTT.

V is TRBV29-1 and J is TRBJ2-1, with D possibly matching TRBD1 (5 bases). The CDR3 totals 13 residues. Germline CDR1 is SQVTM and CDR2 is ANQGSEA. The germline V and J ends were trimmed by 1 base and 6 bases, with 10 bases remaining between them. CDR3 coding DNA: TGCAGCGTTGAAGTCAATAGGGGCAATGAGCAGTTCTTC. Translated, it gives CSVEVNRGNEQFF.